This TCR beta chain was identified in a study of synovial regulatory T cells in juvenile arthritis. Points from the study as a whole: Inflammation-associated Treg cells in blood had less TCR diversity than the remaining blood Treg cells. Synovial Tregs shared more CDR3 sequences with iaTregs than other blood Tregs.

Patients had median age approximately 10 years, range about 2.4-25. The germline CDR1 and CDR2 sequences are LNHDA and SQIVND (reference sequence). The CDR3 contains 16 residues. This entry has no DNA. Sequencing was performed with immunoSEQ multiplex PCR; in TCRdb, only in-frame clones are kept and a portion is missing. This specimen shows approximately 10,000 clones; the ten leading clones hold 0.65% to 0.85%. As concerns this clone: The antigen remains undetermined.

This sequence joins TRBV19 and TRBJ1-1; no DNA is available, so the TRBD1 call from TCRdb remains unchecked. The TCR was taken from a donor aged 2-30 years with juvenile idiopathic arthritis. What was sequenced was Treg cells from blood. Subset: remaining (HLA-DR-negative) circulating blood Treg cells. The CDR3 reads CASSSKQGRLNTEAFF. The full variable domain, its missing parts supplied by reference TRBV19 and TRBJ1-1, is DGGITQSPKYLFRKEGQNVTLSCEQNLNHDAMYWYRQDPGQGLRLIYYSQIVNDFQKGDIAEGYSVSREKKESFPLTVTSAQKNPTAFYLCASSSKQGRLNTEAFFGQGTRLTVV.